What follows is one TCR beta chain and its context. Method: immunoSEQ multiplex PCR; TCRdb's copy keeps in-frame clones and lacks some. The data hold roughly 440,000 clones, with approximately 88% observed a single time. The data derive from a study of blood T cell repertoires in COVID-19. The CDR3 contains 14 residues. V lost 5 bases and J lost 8, with 18 bases in between. Germline CDR1 reads MNHEY; CDR2 reads SMNVEV (reference sequence). The chain links TRBV27 to TRBJ1-1; D might be TRBD1 (6 bases). Sequencing input: peripheral blood. The receptor's source is a woman between 50 and 59 years old with COVID-19, enrolled during active disease. CDR3 coding DNA: TGTGCCAGCAGTAAGACAGGTCCCTCCGCGGAAGCTTTCTTT. It specifies CASSKTGPSAEAFF.